The 10 T cell receptor beta chains below were found in one sample sequenced in a study of monozygotic twins with inflammatory bowel disease. With the 5' RACE reads reprocessed, TCRdb shows one record per CDR3 protein and no DNA. The table gives some 130,000 distinct CDR3 sequences; the top ten clones make up around 1.3% of it. The sample taken for sequencing was blood. These receptors came from a human donor with ulcerative colitis or Crohn's disease, or a healthy co-twin of an affected twin (not recorded which).

This sequence joins TRBV7-2 and TRBJ2-3; without DNA, the TCRdb call of TRBD2 cannot be checked. Germline CDR1 SGHTA, CDR2 FQGNSA. The CDR3 consists of 16 residues. The CDR3 here is CASSSRAGGVTDTQYF.

The CDR3 here is CASSRPTLTGIDTGELFF. The chain uses TRBV19 and TRBJ2-2; without DNA, the TCRdb call of TRBD1 cannot be checked. Germline assignment: CDR1 LNHDA and CDR2 SQIVND (reference sequence). This CDR3 comprises 18 residues.

The chain employs TRBV7-8 and TRBJ1-2. This CDR3 is built from 15 residues. Looked up from germline, CDR1 is SGHVS and CDR2 is FQNEAQ. The CDR3 is CASSLGQSTTYGYTF. The full variable domain, completed using reference TRBV7-8 and TRBJ1-2, is GAGVSQSPRYKVAKRGQDVALRCDPISGHVSLFWYQQALGQGPEFLTYFQNEAQLDKSGLPSDRFFAERPEGSVSTLKIQRTQQEDSAVYLCASSLGQSTTYGYTFGSGTRLTVV.

The rearrangement joins TRBV12-3 or TRBV12-4 to TRBJ2-2. The CDR3 covers 14 residues. CDR3: CATVRVDNTGELFF.

This chain joins TRBV10-3 and TRBJ2-3; TCRdb calls TRBD2, which cannot be checked without DNA. Per the germline V gene, CDR1 is ENHRY and CDR2 is SYGVKD. There are 14 residues in the CDR3. The CDR3 is CAISELAATDTQYF.

The chain carries TRBV20-1 and TRBJ2-7; TCRdb gives TRBD1 as the D gene, but with no DNA this cannot be confirmed. CDR3 length: 15 amino acids. Germline V gene data show CDR1 as DFQATT and CDR2 as SNEGSKA (reference sequence). CDR3 residues: CSARDSRDKPYEQYF.

The genes are TRBV2 and TRBJ2-7. Germline V gives CDR1 SNHLY, CDR2 FYNNEI. The length of the CDR3 is 11 residues. CDR3 protein: CASSEVTEQYF.

The chain has TRBV5-1 and TRBJ2-1; the TCRdb call, TRBD1, lacks DNA for checking. Germline V CDR1 and CDR2: SGHRS, YFSETQ. This CDR3 has 14 residues. This CDR3 reads CASSPPGGGNEQFF.

The chain carries TRBV5-1 and TRBJ1-1; the TCRdb D gene call, TRBD1, has no DNA to confirm it. This CDR3 region has 15 residues. Per germline, CDR1 SGHRS and CDR2 YFSETQ. The CDR3 is CASSTGPGQGPEAFF.

The rearrangement uses TRBV18 and TRBJ2-7. In germline, CDR1 is KGHSH, CDR2 LQKENI. This CDR3 has 15 residues. This CDR3 is CASSPRQGNSYEQYF.